The entry below describes one TCR beta chain. Study processing details: Using reference gene primer amplification, nucleated cell counts were estimated. Generated by immunoSEQ multiplex PCR, the TCRdb table keeps only in-frame clones and is missing some. That table gives V, J and clone size, and the DNA gave D and trimming. Of roughly 20,000 clones listed, about 81% are singletons. The data stem from a study of blood T cell repertoires in COVID-19. As for the study in general: T cells, B-cell-depleted T cells, or PBMCs provided the cDNA or gDNA that served as material.

V lost 1 base and J 6 bases, leaving 14 bases between the germline ends. This CDR3 comprises 15 residues. Germline V gene lookup returns CDR1 SGHNT and CDR2 YYREEE (reference sequence). Sequenced sample: peripheral blood. The J gene is TRBJ1-5, the V gene TRBV5-4; D is possibly TRBD1 (6 bases). The receptor was derived from a man between 60 and 75 years old with acute or convalescent COVID-19. DNA for the CDR3: TGTGCCAGCAGCTTGAAGGGGGAGGGAGGTCAGCCCCAGCATTTT. Its protein is CASSLKGEGGQPQHF.